What follows is one TCR beta chain and its context. Its antigen remains unknown. The V gene lost 6 bases and the J gene lost 3 bases, with 12 bases spanning the gap. This CDR3 is built from 14 residues. The V gene's germline CDR1 is MNHEY and CDR2 SVGAGI. The record originates from a study of CD4+ T cells in melanoma. General study points: Neoantigen-specific CD4+ T cells in melanoma reportedly had diverse differentiation states. A reported correlation linked neoantigen-specific CD4+ T cells to CD8+, macrophage and B cell function.

Repertoires were generated with immunoSEQ multiplex PCR, while TCRdb's copy carries only in-frame clones and drops some. The top ten hold about a sixth of the sample, which has 11,000 to 15,000 clones, roughly 63% seen once. This chain joins TRBV6-5 and TRBJ1-3; a possible D gene is TRBD1 (5 bases). The TCR originated in a human donor with melanoma. The sequencing sample was made of cells from a culture (not recorded whether cultured in vitro). CDR3 in DNA: TGTGCCAGCAGCCCCCAGGGTAGTGGAAACACCATATATTTT. Its protein product is CASSPQGSGNTIYF.